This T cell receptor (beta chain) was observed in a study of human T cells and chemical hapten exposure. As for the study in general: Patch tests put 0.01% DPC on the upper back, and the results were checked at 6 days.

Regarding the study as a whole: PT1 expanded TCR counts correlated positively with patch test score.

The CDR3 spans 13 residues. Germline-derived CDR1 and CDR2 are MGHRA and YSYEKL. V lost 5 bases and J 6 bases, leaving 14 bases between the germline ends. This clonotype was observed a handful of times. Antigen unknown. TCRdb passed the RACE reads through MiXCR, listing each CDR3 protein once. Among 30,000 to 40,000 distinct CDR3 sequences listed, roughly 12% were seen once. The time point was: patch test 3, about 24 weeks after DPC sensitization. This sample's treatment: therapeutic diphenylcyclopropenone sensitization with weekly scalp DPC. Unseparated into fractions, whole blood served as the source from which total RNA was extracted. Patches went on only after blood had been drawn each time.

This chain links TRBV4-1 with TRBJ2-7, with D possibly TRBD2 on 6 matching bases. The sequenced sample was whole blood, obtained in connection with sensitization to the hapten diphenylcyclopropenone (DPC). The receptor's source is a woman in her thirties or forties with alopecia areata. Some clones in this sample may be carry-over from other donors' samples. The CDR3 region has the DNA TGCGCCAGCAGCGGCATGGGACTCGGCGAGCAGTACTTC. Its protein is CASSGMGLGEQYF.